The rows below give T cell receptor beta chains drawn from one sample of a study of T cell changes during pregnancy in multiple sclerosis. Some clones are missing from TCRdb's copy, which holds only in-frame ones; the method was immunoSEQ multiplex PCR. Of tens of thousands of clones listed, roughly 93% are singletons. The sample here was CD8+ T cells from peripheral blood mononuclear cells, taken after pregnancy. The source of these receptors is a female donor with multiple sclerosis, enrolled in a pregnancy study. The CDR3 runs from the conserved cysteine through the conserved F or W. D genes are given only for firm matches. A row's size may be missing; if present it is once, few, many or a size class.

D gene | clone size | J gene | V gene | CDR3 DNA | CDR3 protein
- | - | TRBJ2-2 | TRBV5-1 | TGCGCCAGCAGCTTGAGGCAGGGTCGGGCCGGGGAGCTGTTTTTT | CASSLRQGRAGELFF
- | - | TRBJ2-7 | TRBV29-1 | TGCAGCGTACTATCGGTGTTGGACTACGAGCAGTACTTC | CSVLSVLDYEQYF
- | - | TRBJ2-7 | TRBV13 | TGTGCCAGCAGCTCACACAGCTCCTACGAGCAGTACTTC | CASSSHSSYEQYF
TRBD1 | - | TRBJ2-5 | TRBV4-2 | TGTGCCAGCAGCCAAGGGGACAGTTTCCAAGAGACCCAGTACTTC | CASSQGDSFQETQYF
TRBD2 | - | TRBJ2-3 | TRBV2 | TGTGCCAGCAGCGTGGGACTAGAATGGGATACGCAGTATTTT | CASSVGLEWDTQYF
- | - | TRBJ2-3 | TRBV12-5 | TGTGCTAGTGGTTTGCCCCTCCAGACAGTGGGAGATACGCAGTATTTT | CASGLPLQTVGDTQYF
- | - | TRBJ2-2 | TRBV4-2 | TGTGCCAGCAGCCCGGGACAGAACACCGGGGAGCTGTTTTTT | CASSPGQNTGELFF
TRBD1 | - | TRBJ2-7 | TRBV7-9 | TGTGCCAGCAGCTCCCGGGACAGATTTTACGAGCAGTACTTC | CASSSRDRFYEQYF
- | once | TRBJ1-2 | TRBV19 | TGTGCCAGTAGTCTAGGAGGATATGGCTACACCTTC | CASSLGGYGYTF
- | - | TRBJ2-2 | TRBV27 | TGTGCCAGCAGTTCGAAGCTAGTCCGTTTGAGTGGAACCGGGGAGCTGTTTTTT | CASSSKLVRLSGTGELFF
- | - | TRBJ1-5 | TRBV15 | TGTGCCACCAGCATCCTTGCCACCACCCAGGTGGACAATCAGCCCCAGCATTTT | CATSILATTQVDNQPQHF
- | medium-sized | TRBJ1-2 | TRBV7-9 | TGTGCCAGCAGCTCCGGAGTCCCATCTAACTATGGCTACACCTTC | CASSSGVPSNYGYTF
- | - | TRBJ1-2 | TRBV7-3 | TGTGCCAGCAGCTCGCGCCTCGACAGGAATGAGGCTATCGCCTTC | CASSSRLDRNEAIAF
- | - | TRBJ1-6 | TRBV4-3 | TGCGCCAGCAGCCAAGATGAGGAAGCGGATTCACCCCTCCACTTT | CASSQDEEADSPLHF
- | - | TRBJ2-1 | TRBV7-2 | TGTGCCAGCAGCTTAGCGATTGGGCCCCGCCCCGGTGAGCAGTTCTTC | CASSLAIGPRPGEQFF
TRBD1 | - | TRBJ2-7 | TRBV2 | TGTGCCAGCAGGAGGACAGGGTTCTACGAGCAGTACTTC | CASRRTGFYEQYF
- | once | TRBJ2-1 | TRBV27 | TGTGCCAGCAGTTTGGGGCTAGCGAGTTACAATGAGCAGTTCTTC | CASSLGLASYNEQFF
- | - | TRBJ2-2 | TRBV29-1 | TGCAGCGTTTCGACAGGTAACACCGGGGAGCTGTTTTTT | CSVSTGNTGELFF
TRBD1 | - | TRBJ2-2 | TRBV27 | TGTGCCAGCAGTGAAAGACAGGGGGGGGCCGGGGAGCTGTTTTTT | CASSERQGGAGELFF
- | once | TRBJ2-7 | TRBV20-1 | TGCAGTGCGGGGGGCGAGCAGTACTTC | CSAGGEQYF
- | - | TRBJ2-1 | TRBV14 | TGTGCCAGCAGCCTTTATAGTTGGGAGCAGTTCTTC | CASSLYSWEQFF
- | - | TRBJ2-7 | TRBV6-6 | TGTGCCAGCAGTCCCTCTTATGGCAGCGAGCAGTACTTC | CASSPSYGSEQYF
- | - | TRBJ2-1 | TRBV4-2 | TGTGCCAGCAGCCCCCCGAGTCTAGCGAATGAGCAGTTCTTC | CASSPPSLANEQFF
- | once | TRBJ1-4 | TRBV7-9 | TGTGCCAGCAGCTTAATAGAGCCTAATGAAAAACTGTTTTTT | CASSLIEPNEKLFF
- | - | TRBJ1-1 | TRBV5-1 | TGCGCCACTAAGCGGGTAGTGGACACTGAAGCTTTCTTT | CATKRVVDTEAFF
- | few | TRBJ1-2 | TRBV7-3 | TGTGCCAGCAGCCACACAGTAGGCTATGGCTACACCTTC | CASSHTVGYGYTF
- | - | TRBJ1-2 | TRBV5-5 | TGTGCCAGCAGCCTTGGGAGGGGGACCCTTAACTATGGCTACACCTTC | CASSLGRGTLNYGYTF
- | - | TRBJ2-7 | TRBV9 | TGTGCCAGCAGCGTAGAGGGGGGGGGCGAGCAGTACTTC | CASSVEGGGEQYF
TRBD1 | - | TRBJ1-1 | TRBV18 | TGTGCCAGCTCACCACCCGACAGGGGGCCAGGCACTGAAGCTTTCTTT | CASSPPDRGPGTEAFF
- | - | TRBJ1-1 | TRBV7-3 | TGTGCCAGCAGCTCCACCCGGGGAGCGAACACTGAAGCTTTCTTT | CASSSTRGANTEAFF
- | - | TRBJ2-2 | TRBV5-1 | TGCGCCAGCAGCTTTCTATGGACAGCGAACACCGGGGAGCTGTTTTTT | CASSFLWTANTGELFF
TRBD1 | - | TRBJ2-3 | TRBV19 | TGTGCCAGTAGTATAGGAGGACAGGGGACCTTTAGTACGCAGTATTTT | CASSIGGQGTFSTQYF
- | - | TRBJ1-2 | TRBV4-3 | TGCGCCAGCAGCCAAGATCGGGGAGGGGGGGGCTACACCTTC | CASSQDRGGGGYTF
- | once | TRBJ1-3 | TRBV2 | TGTGCCAGCAGTGCAGAGGCACCTGCCTTCTCTGGAAACACCATATATTTT | CASSAEAPAFSGNTIYF
- | once | TRBJ1-2 | TRBV9 | TGTGCCAGCAGCGTAGCCGATTTTGCGGGCTACACCTTC | CASSVADFAGYTF
- | - | TRBJ1-2 | TRBV6-4 | TGTGCCAGCAGTGCCCCCGGGGGGGATGGCTACACCTTC | CASSAPGGDGYTF
TRBD1 | - | TRBJ1-1 | TRBV19 | TGTGCCAGTAGTATATATCTGACAGGGGTGTCGGACACTGAAGCTTTCTTT | CASSIYLTGVSDTEAFF
TRBD1 | - | TRBJ1-2 | TRBV9 | TGTGCCAGCAGCGGACAGGGGGCAGGGTATGGCTACACCTTC | CASSGQGAGYGYTF
- | - | TRBJ2-1 | TRBV15 | TGTGCCACCACTATAAGGGGGGACAGTGAGCAGTTCTTC | CATTIRGDSEQFF
TRBD2 | - | TRBJ2-5 | TRBV28 | TGTGCCAGCAGTTCCTGGACTAGCGGGAATTGGGAGACCCAGTACTTC | CASSSWTSGNWETQYF
- | - | TRBJ2-7 | TRBV29-1 | TGCAGCGTGGTACAGGGCCCCCGATACGAGCAGTACTTC | CSVVQGPRYEQYF
- | - | TRBJ2-1 | TRBV30 | TGTGCCTGGAGTGTACTACGGGGCAATGAGCAGTTCTTC | CAWSVLRGNEQFF
TRBD1 | - | TRBJ1-2 | TRBV7-6 | TGTGCCAGCAGCTTAAACGACAGGGAAGGCTACACCTTC | CASSLNDREGYTF
- | - | TRBJ1-5 | TRBV4-1 | TGCGCCAGCAGCCTCGAAGTGGGGAGGCACAATCAGCCCCAGCATTTT | CASSLEVGRHNQPQHF
- | - | TRBJ2-7 | TRBV27 | TGTGCCAGCAGCCCGAATGAGGGCATTTACGAGCAGTACTTC | CASSPNEGIYEQYF
- | - | TRBJ2-7 | TRBV27 | TGTGCCAGCTCACCCAGGGCCGGGGAGCAGTACTTC | CASSPRAGEQYF
- | - | TRBJ2-1 | TRBV6-6 | TGTGCCAGCAGTTACGGCCTTTACAATGAGCAGTTCTTC | CASSYGLYNEQFF
- | once | TRBJ1-5 | TRBV10-3 | TGTGCCATCAGTGACCGGACAGAACTTAGCAATCAGCCCCAGCATTTT | CAISDRTELSNQPQHF
- | - | TRBJ2-7 | TRBV2 | TGTGCCAGCATTCTTCGAGACGGAGCCTACGAGCAGTACTTC | CASILRDGAYEQYF
TRBD1 | - | TRBJ2-7 | TRBV7-3 | TGTGCCAGCAGCTCCGGACAGGGGGCCTCCGAGCAGTACTTC | CASSSGQGASEQYF
- | - | TRBJ2-7 | TRBV27 | TGTGCCAGCAGTTTCGGAATGGGACTGCACTACGAGCAGTACTTC | CASSFGMGLHYEQYF
TRBD1 | once | TRBJ1-3 | TRBV15 | TGTGCCACCAGCAGAGATTTGGGGACAGGGGAGAAAGGAAACACCATATATTTT | CATSRDLGTGEKGNTIYF